The TCR beta chain described here comes from a study of T cells in localized non-small cell lung cancer (dated by TCRdb to 2020 to 2022). Looking at the study overall: The study examined T cell repertoires in approximately 240 patients with early-stage NSCLC and compared tumors with uninvolved tumor-adjacent lungs. All 230 or so NSCLC patients in the cohort were treatment-naive and had localized lung tumors that were resected. The mean age of the NSCLC patients was under 70 years, with about 130 men and over 100 women.

At diagnosis, tumor, uninvolved tumor-adjacent lung and peripheral blood were collected and then preserved as a mix of FFPE and fresh-frozen material. For TCR repertoire profiling, blood samples were analyzed in the form of peripheral blood mononuclear cells. Details on this clone: What this receptor recognizes is not known. There are no base qualities to consult, and no much larger clone falls within one base.

V and J are trimmed by 5 bases and 4 bases, and the gene matches miss 12 bases of the junction. Reading the germline V gene gives CDR1 MDHEN and CDR2 SYDVKM. The CDR3 covers 16 residues, taking in both the cysteine and the phenylalanine. Just CDR3 DNA is preserved here, 48 bases in frame from base 1. The immunoSEQ Assay was used to sequence TCR beta CDR3 regions from DNA. Per the source publication's procedure: To compute T cell density, TCR beta template counts were normalized to usable DNA, which was estimated by amplifying housekeeping genes. Richness was estimated with the preseqR package, extrapolating to 400,000 templates for PBMC samples and 120,000 templates for tissue samples. Clonality was defined by subtracting Pielou's evenness from one. Differential abundance testing on productive amino-acid clonotypes, with a minimum total count of 5 and an alpha of 0.1, was used to identify tissue-enriched TCRs. The Jaccard Index and the Morisita Overlap Index were used to measure how much the repertoires overlapped between compartments. GLIPH grouped TCR beta CDR3s together with public tetramer-defined viral CDR3s, and a viral motif had to include at least three viral sequences and show V-gene enrichment. The immuneACCESS repertoire file appears here via TCRdb, limited to in-frame rearrangements. These files lack a portion of the clones; in checked studies, under half of the deficit traces to unresolved V genes, and the cause of the others is not known. V and J calls and clone size are as listed in that table; D and trimming were resolved from the DNA. The sample table holds 100,000 to 150,000 clones, of which 70% to 90% were seen once. 1.7% of the sample goes to the ten largest clones.

On the study overall, not on this receptor specifically: Because multi-region tumor sequencing was not done, intratumor heterogeneity could not be ruled out. A median of roughly 56 of the top 100 tumor clones were detected in paired uninvolved adjacent lung, and approximately 28 of these tumor clones were also found among the top 100 clones of the paired uninvolved adjacent lung. Higher blood T cell density associated with longer overall survival, while higher adjacent-lung clonality associated with shorter survival. Uninvolved tumor-adjacent lung showed the highest T cell clonality, higher than tumor, which suggests more focused antigenic responses in the uninvolved tumor-adjacent lung. Because of the exploratory design, TCR variables were selected using unadjusted p-values without false-discovery rate correction.

The sequence derives from a female donor over 55 with stage I lung adenocarcinoma. Sequenced here: peripheral blood, sampled before any cancer treatment. Recombination connected TRBV28 to TRBJ2-7, with 9 junctional bases fitting TRBD2. The base sequence is TGTGCCAGCAGTCGGGGCGGGACTAGCCAACGTTACGAGCAGTACTTC. It is translated as CASSRGGTSQRYEQYF.